This T cell receptor (beta chain) was recorded in a study of shared T cell receptors in the human thymus. This clone showed up just once. Repertoires were generated with immunoSEQ multiplex PCR, while TCRdb's copy carries only in-frame clones and drops some. The sample lists about 710,000 clones; around 87% were seen once. Germline lookup yields CDR1 MNHEY and CDR2 SMNVEV (reference sequence). The CDR3 loop spans 15 amino acids. Trimming took 4 bases from V and 7 from J; bases not matched to a gene: 7. The sample was also linked to a second study, of human thymus T cells. That work adds: During corrective heart surgery, resections were taken, and the thymus tissue came from them. Gene usage for V and J segments appeared biased in thymic and blood repertoires.

This clonotype was obtained from a boy younger than two with a congenital heart defect. Sequencing used thymocytes. The chain recombines TRBV27 with TRBJ1-6, with 7 positions matching TRBD1. CDR3 nucleotides: TGTGCCAGCAGTTCCCTGACAGGGTGGAATTCACCCCTCCACTTT. Protein sequence: CASSSLTGWNSPLHF.